This T cell receptor (beta chain) was documented in a study of T cell responses to AZD1222 COVID-19 vaccine. Pooled in the analysis were second doses at about 4 or about 12 weeks. The table lists this clone with a few counts. The antigen is not known. Study conclusions and caveats: Spike-specific TCRs gained breadth and depth after people received two AZD1222 doses. Donors in the cohort were predominantly white British and more often female, and clonal diversity was possibly underestimated.

The CDR3 spans 13 residues. Trimming took 1 base from V and 7 from J; bases not matched to a gene: 3. Germline values: CDR1 GTSNPN, CDR2 SVGIG (reference sequence). Clones were sequenced by immunoSEQ multiplex PCR, and TCRdb holds only the in-frame ones, with some missing. This sample has about 120,000 clones, with 70% to 90% found just once. The V call is TRBV30, the J call TRBJ2-7, with TRBD1 matching over 11 bases. This sequence originates from an adult who received the AZD1222 COVID-19 vaccine. This sample comprised peripheral blood, obtained 28 days after the second AZD1222 dose. The CDR3 nucleotides are TGTGCCTGGAGTGGGGGACAGGGGGGTGAGCAGTACTTC. This codes for CAWSGGQGGEQYF. The variable domain in full, with the rest retrieved from reference TRBV30 and TRBJ2-7, is SQTIHQWPATLVQPVGSPLSLECTVEGTSNPNLYWYRQAAGRGLQLLFYSVGIGQISSEVPQNLSASRPQDRQFILSSKKLLLSDSGFYLCAWSGGQGGEQYFGPGTRLTVT.